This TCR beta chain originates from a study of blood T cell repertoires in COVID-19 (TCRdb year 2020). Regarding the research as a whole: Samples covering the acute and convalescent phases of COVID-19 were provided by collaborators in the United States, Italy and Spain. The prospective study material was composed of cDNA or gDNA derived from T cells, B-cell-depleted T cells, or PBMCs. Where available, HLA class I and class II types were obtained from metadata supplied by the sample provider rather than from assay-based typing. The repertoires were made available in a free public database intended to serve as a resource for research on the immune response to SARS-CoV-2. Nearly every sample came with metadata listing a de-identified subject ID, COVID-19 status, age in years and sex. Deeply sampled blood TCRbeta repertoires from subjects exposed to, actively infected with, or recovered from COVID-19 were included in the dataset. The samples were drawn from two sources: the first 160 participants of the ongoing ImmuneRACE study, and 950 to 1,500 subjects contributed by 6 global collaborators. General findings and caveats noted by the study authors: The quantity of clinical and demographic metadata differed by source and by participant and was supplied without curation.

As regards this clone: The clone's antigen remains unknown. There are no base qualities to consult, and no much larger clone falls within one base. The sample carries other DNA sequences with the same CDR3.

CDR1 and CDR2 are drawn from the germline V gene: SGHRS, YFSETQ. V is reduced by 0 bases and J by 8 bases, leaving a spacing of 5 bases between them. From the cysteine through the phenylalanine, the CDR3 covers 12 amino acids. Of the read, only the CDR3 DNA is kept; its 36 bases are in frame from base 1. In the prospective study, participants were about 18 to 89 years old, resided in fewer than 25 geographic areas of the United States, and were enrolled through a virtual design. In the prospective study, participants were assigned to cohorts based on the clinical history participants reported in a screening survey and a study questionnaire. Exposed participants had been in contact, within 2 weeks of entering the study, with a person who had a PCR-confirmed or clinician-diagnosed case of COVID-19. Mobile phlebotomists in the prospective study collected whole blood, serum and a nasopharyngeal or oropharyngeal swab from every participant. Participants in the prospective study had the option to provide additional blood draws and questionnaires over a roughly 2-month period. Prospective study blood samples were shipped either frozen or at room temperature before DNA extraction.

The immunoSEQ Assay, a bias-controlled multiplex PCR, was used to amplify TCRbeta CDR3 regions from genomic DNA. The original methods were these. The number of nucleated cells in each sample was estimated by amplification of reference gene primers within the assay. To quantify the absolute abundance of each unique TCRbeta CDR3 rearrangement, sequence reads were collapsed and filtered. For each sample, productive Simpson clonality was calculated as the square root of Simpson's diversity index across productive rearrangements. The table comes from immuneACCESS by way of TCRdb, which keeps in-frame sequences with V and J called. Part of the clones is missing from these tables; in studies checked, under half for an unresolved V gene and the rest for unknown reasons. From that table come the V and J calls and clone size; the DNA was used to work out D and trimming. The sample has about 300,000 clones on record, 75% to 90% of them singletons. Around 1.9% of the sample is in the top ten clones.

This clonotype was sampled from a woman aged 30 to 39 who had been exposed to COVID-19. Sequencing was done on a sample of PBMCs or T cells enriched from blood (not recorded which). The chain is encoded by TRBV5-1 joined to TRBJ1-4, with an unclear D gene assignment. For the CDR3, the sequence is CASSLGGEKLFF. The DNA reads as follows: TGCGCCAGCAGCTTGGGAGGGGAAAAACTGTTTTTT.